This TCR beta chain originates from a study of T cells in Graves' hyperthyroidism and ophthalmopathy (dated by TCRdb to between 2018 and 2021). With respect to the entire study: Peripheral blood samples were taken at the time of initial diagnosis, prior to any treatment. TCR V-J signatures able to tell the groups apart were searched for in a discovery cohort of about a hundred patients, of whom under 45 had Graves' ophthalmopathy and roughly 57 had stable Graves' hyperthyroidism. Prospective prediction of ophthalmopathy was tested in an independent validation cohort consisting of some 19 hyperthyroidism patients and 17 patients who later progressed to ophthalmopathy. The 100 or so discovery patients were divided at random into training and test sets in a 7:3 ratio. In addition, the study compared T-cell repertoires in thyroid tissue and in blood from six Graves' hyperthyroidism patients. After sampling, hyperthyroidism patients received methimazole starting at 30 mg daily, and ophthalmopathy patients received high-dose intravenous methylprednisolone. TCR Vbeta CDR3 sequencing of 135 peripheral blood samples (fewer than 45 ophthalmopathy, under 80 hyperthyroidism and approximately 17 progressor patients) is reported in the paper. The paper as a whole reports these results and caveats: Most expanded thyroid clonotypes (frequency above 0.001) were also detected in blood, suggesting blood repertoires may reflect thyroid immune responses. Sample size was not statistically predetermined, and blinding of investigators to group allocation was not performed. In validation, the model predicted progression to ophthalmopathy a median of 6.5 months before onset, with roughly 70% sensitivity and roughly 72% specificity. Ophthalmopathy was separated from stable hyperthyroidism by a 13 V-J signature model, with approximately 90% sensitivity and about 81% specificity obtained in cross-validation and 80%/75% obtained in testing.

TCR beta CDR3 regions were amplified from RNA transcripts. A first-round RT-PCR of the TCR CDR3 used the HTBI primer set with the Qiagen OneStep RT-PCR kit. Libraries were constructed in a second round of multiplex PCR, after which size selection and purification were carried out. The libraries were sequenced on an Illumina HiSeq2000 using paired-end 100 bp reads. In the authors' own workflow: SOAPnuke was used to process the raw data, removing reads that contained adapters or uncalled bases, had a mean Phred below 15, or lacked an exact match to the constant primer or identifier. High-quality paired reads were merged with COPE v1.2.5, and unique nucleotide sequences were defined as clonotypes. MiTCR v1.1 was used to align the clonotypes against IMGT TRBV, TRBD and TRBJ reference segments. Only V-J combinations with frequency above 0.0001, covering 99% to 99.2% of repertoires, were analysed. The TCS score was defined as F50 (clonal expansion) divided by E x V (chaos), with BLOSUM62-based TCRdist calculated between CDR3 peptides within each V-J. Welch's t-statistics and random forest reduced fewer than 600 V-J features to fewer than 15, which were used in a naive Bayes classifier (R e1071). TCRdb trimmed the raw reads at Q25, called clones with MiXCR and kept productive beta chains. Rows matching on CDR3 protein sequence are summarized as one entry with the most common DNA and genes. The authors' filters were not applied to this entry. The sample has over 700,000 distinct CDR3 sequences on record, around 19% of them singletons. 16% of the sample rests with the top ten.

Spanning cysteine to phenylalanine, the CDR3 consists of 15 amino acids. Kept here is only the CDR3 DNA, which spans 45 bases and is read in frame from base 1. As encoded in the germline V gene, CDR1 is SGHRS while CDR2 is YFSETQ. The junction shows trimming of 5 bases on V and 2 bases on J, and the gene matches do not reach 6 bases of it. This clonotype was observed at least ten times. It has no known antigen specificity. Base-call qualities are not available, and no considerably larger clone is one nucleotide away. Hyperthyroidism patients were newly diagnosed, had a disease duration of under 2 months, and were aged 18 to 65 years. Exclusion was applied to patients with uncontrolled infections, other autoimmune diseases, pregnancy or lactation. Diagnoses were established on the basis of clinical symptoms, serum thyroxine and TRAb, thyroid ultrasound, and orbital computed tomography. Blood from progressor patients was collected at the time of first diagnosis with hyperthyroidism, before any ophthalmopathy symptoms had appeared. Ficoll-Paque density gradient centrifugation was used to isolate PBMCs from under 11 ml of fresh peripheral blood. Progressor patients were defined as those initially diagnosed with Graves' hyperthyroidism in whom ophthalmopathy developed during follow-up. Total RNA was extracted with Trizol reagent, and quality was checked on an Agilent 2100 Bioanalyzer.

This receptor was identified in a woman aged 50 to 60 with Graves' hyperthyroidism that later progressed to Graves' ophthalmopathy. The V and J genes are TRBV5-1 and TRBJ2-3, with 9 bases matching TRBD2. The sequenced sample was blood. In nucleotide form, the sequence is TGCGCCAGCAGTATAGGGACTAGCCCCACAGATACGCAGTATTTT. This gives the protein CASSIGTSPTDTQYF. With all but the CDR3 taken from the reference TRBV5-1 and TRBJ2-3 genes, the full variable domain is: KAGVTQTPRYLIKTRGQQVTLSCSPISGHRSVSWYQQTPGQGLQFLFEYFSETQRNKGNFPGRFSGRQFSNSRSEMNVSTLELGDSALYLCASSIGTSPTDTQYFGPGTRLTVL.